This TCR beta chain is drawn from a study of beta chain features in type 1 diabetes. Study results and limitations: Patients showed naive, central memory and Treg TCRB repertoires that appeared more similar than those of healthy donors.

The CDR3 is 14 residues long. Germline-derived CDR1 and CDR2 are GTSNPN and SVGIG (reference sequence). V lost 4 bases to trimming and J lost 5 bases, with 16 bases between them. Each population that was sorted was more than 98% pure. The sample holds a few counts of this clone. Its antigen is currently unknown. As every portion of the isolated RNA was reverse transcribed, the sequencing read expressed TCRB transcripts. The data were produced by immunoSEQ multiplex PCR, yet TCRdb's version contains in-frame clones alone and is incomplete. The sample lists a few hundred thousand clones, roughly 16% occurring once.

The chain employs TRBV30 and TRBJ2-3, with D possibly matching TRBD2 (6 bases). The sample taken for sequencing was naive CD4+ T cells from blood. The source of this sequence is a woman aged 18-30 years in good health. This CDR3 reads CAWIPGVRGDTQYF. The CDR3 DNA reads TGTGCCTGGATTCCGGGGGTAAGAGGAGATACGCAGTATTTT.